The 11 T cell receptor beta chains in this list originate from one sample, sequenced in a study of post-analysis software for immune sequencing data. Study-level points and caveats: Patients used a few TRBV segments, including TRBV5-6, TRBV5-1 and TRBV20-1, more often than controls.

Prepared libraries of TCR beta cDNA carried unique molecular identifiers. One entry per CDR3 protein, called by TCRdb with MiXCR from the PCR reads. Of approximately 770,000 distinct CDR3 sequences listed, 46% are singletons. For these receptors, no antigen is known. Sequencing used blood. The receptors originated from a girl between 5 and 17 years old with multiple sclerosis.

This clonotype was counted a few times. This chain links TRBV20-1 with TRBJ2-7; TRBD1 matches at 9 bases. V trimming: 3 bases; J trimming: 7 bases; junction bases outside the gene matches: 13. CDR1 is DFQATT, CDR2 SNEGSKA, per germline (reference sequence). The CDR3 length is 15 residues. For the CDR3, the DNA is TGCAGTGCTAGCGGACAGGGGCTGAGATCGGGTGAGCAGTACTTC. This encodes CSASGQGLRSGEQYF.

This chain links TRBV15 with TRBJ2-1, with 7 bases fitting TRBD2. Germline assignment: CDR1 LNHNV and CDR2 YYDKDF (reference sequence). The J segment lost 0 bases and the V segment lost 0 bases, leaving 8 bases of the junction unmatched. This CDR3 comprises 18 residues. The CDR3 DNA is TGTGCCACCAGCAGAGATTGGGGCGGGAGAGACTCCTACAATGAGCAGTTCTTC. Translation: CATSRDWGGRDSYNEQFF.

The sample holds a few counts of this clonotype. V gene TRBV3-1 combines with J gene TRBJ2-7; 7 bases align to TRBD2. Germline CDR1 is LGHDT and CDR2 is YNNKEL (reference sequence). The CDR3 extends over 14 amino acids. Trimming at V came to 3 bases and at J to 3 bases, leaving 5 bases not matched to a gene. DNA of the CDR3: TGTGCCAGCAGCCACAGGGAGGGCCTCTACGAGCAGTACTTC. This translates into CASSHREGLYEQYF.

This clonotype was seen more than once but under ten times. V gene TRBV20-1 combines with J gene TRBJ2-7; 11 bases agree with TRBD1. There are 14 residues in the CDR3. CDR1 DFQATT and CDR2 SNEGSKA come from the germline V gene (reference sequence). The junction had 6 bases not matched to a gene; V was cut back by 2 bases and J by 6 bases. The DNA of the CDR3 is TGCAGTGCTAGATCTGGGACAGGGGGATTCGAGCAGTACTTC. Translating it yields CSARSGTGGFEQYF.

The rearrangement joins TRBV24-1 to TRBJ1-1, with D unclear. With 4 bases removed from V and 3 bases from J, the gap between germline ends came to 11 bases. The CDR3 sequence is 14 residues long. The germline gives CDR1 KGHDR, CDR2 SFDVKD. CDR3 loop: CATSDLMTDTEAFF. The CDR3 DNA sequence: TGTGCCACCAGTGACCTTATGACCGACACTGAAGCTTTCTTT.

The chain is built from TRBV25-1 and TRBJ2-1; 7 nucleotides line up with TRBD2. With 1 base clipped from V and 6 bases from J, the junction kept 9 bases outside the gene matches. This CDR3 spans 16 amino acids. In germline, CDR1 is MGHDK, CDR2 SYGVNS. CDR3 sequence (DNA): TGTGCCAGCAGTGAATTGGGGAGGGCCGGAGGCAATGAGCAGTTCTTC. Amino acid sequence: CASSELGRAGGNEQFF. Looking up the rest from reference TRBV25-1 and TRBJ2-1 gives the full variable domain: EADIYQTPRYLVIGTGKKITLECSQTMGHDKMYWYQQDPGMELHLIHYSYGVNSTEKGDLSSESTVSRIRTEHFPLTLESARPSHTSQYLCASSELGRAGGNEQFFGPGTRLTVL.

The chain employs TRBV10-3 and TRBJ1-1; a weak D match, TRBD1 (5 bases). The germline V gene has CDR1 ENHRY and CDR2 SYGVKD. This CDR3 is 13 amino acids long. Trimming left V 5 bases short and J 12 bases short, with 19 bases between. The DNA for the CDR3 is TGTGCCATCAGTCGAGACAGCGGGTGGGGTACTTTCTTT. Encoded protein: CAISRDSGWGTFF.

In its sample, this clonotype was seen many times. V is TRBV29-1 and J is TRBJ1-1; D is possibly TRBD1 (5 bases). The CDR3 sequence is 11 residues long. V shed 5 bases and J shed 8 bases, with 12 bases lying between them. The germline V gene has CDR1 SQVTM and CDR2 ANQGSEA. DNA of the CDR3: TGCAGCGTTCACCGGGACGGGGAAGCTTTCTTT. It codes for CSVHRDGEAFF.

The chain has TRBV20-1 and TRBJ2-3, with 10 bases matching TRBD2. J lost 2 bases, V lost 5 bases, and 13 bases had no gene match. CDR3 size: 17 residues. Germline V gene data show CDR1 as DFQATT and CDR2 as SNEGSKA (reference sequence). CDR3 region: CSALGELAGFSTDTQYF. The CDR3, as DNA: TGCAGTGCTCTGGGGGAACTAGCGGGGTTCTCCACAGATACGCAGTATTTT.

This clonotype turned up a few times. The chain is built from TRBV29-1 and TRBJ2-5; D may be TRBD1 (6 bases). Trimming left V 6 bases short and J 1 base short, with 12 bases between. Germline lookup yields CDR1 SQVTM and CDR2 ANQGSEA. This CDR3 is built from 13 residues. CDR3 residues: CSVPTGSQETQYF. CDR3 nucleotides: TGCAGCGTCCCCACAGGGTCCCAAGAGACCCAGTACTTC.

The CDR3 DNA follows: TGTGCCAGCAGCCCCCAGTCCGGGTACGAGCAGTACTTC. Protein sequence: CASSPQSGYEQYF. The chain recombines TRBV7-2 with TRBJ2-7, with D unclear. This CDR3 contains 13 residues. The V and J ends lost 5 bases and 4 bases respectively, with 12 bases between them. Germline V gives CDR1 SGHTA, CDR2 FQGNSA. Full variable domain (outside the CDR3, taken from reference TRBV7-2 and TRBJ2-7): GAGVSQSPSNKVTEKGKDVELRCDPISGHTALYWYRQSLGQGLEFLIYFQGNSAPDKSGLPSDRFSAERTGGSVSTLTIQRTQQEDSAVYLCASSPQSGYEQYFGPGTRLTVT.